This record covers a single TCR beta chain. The antigen is undetermined. This sample is part of a study of blood T cells in healthy people across ages. Study-wide findings and caveats: With age, beta diversity per million T cells declined roughly linearly, significantly by approximately 40. Unsorted PBMCs blocked a conclusive comparison of naive and antigen-experienced cells. Naive T cell percentage strongly correlated with TCR beta diversity.

With a J-beta primer mix and a sample-barcoded 5' primer, a second PCR ran 7 to 11 cycles. Every cDNA molecule carried a tag from a template-switch adaptor bearing 12 random nucleotides. TCRdb used MiXCR to reprocess the 5' RACE reads, holding one entry per CDR3 protein. The repertoire holds about 760,000 distinct CDR3 sequences, with just over 55% as singletons. Trimming took off 8 bases at V and 2 bases at J, with 17 bases between the two ends. The CDR3 is 15 residues long. CDR1 KGHSH and CDR2 LQKENI come from the germline V gene. Sequencing input: blood. The chain joins TRBV18 to TRBJ2-3; the D is unclear. The sequence derives from a man aged 40-49 years in good health. CDR3 sequence: CASPPDLGNTDTQYF. CDR3 sequence (DNA): TGTGCCAGCCCCCCGGATCTGGGGAACACAGATACGCAGTATTTT.